This passage covers 27 T cell receptor beta chains from one sample sequenced in a study of blood T cell repertoires in COVID-19. This table comes from immunoSEQ multiplex PCR, and its TCRdb copy is limited to in-frame clones, with some not included. The sample contains some 350,000 clones, approximately 86% of which appear only once. The sequenced material came from peripheral blood. Every receptor here comes from a human donor in a cohort sampled during active COVID-19.

CDR3 region: CASRPGVTGELFF. The CDR3 nucleotides read TGTGCCAGCAGACCCGGGGTAACCGGGGAGCTGTTTTTT. The chain carries TRBV6-5 and TRBJ2-2; weak D call: TRBD2 (5 bases). The CDR3 is 13 amino acids. Germline values: CDR1 MNHEY, CDR2 SVGAGI. V lost 6 bases and J lost 5, with 10 bases in between.

Comments on this clone: The sample has other DNA sequences that encode this CDR3 too. The rearrangement links TRBV6-4 to TRBJ2-6; 9 bases map to TRBD2. Trimming cost V 0 bases and J 0 bases; bases outside gene matches: 0. CDR1 is MRHNA, CDR2 SNTAGT, per germline. The CDR3 runs 17 residues. CDR3 sequence reads: CASSDSTSGSGANVLTF. CDR3 bases: TGTGCCAGCAGTGACTCGACTAGCGGCTCTGGGGCCAACGTCCTGACTTTC.

The chain recombines TRBV6-6 with TRBJ1-1; D unclear. The CDR3 extends over 13 amino acids. Trimming shortened V by 2 bases and J by 11 bases, and 15 bases separated the two germline ends. Germline lookup yields CDR1 MNHNY and CDR2 SVGAGI (reference sequence). The CDR3 loop is CASSYPSGDKAFF. For the CDR3, the DNA is TGTGCCAGCAGTTACCCTAGTGGCGATAAGGCTTTCTTT.

The gene calls are TRBV7-9 and TRBJ2-2, with D uncertain. Germline V lookup: CDR1 SEHNR, CDR2 FQNEAQ (reference sequence). The CDR3 extends over 10 amino acids. V was cut by 8 bases and J by 6 bases, with 4 bases left in between. The CDR3 reads CASGPGELFF. Here the CDR3 DNA reads TGTGCCAGCGGGCCCGGGGAGCTGTTTTTT.

The V call is TRBV6-5, the J call TRBJ1-5; 7 positions match TRBD1. V lost 6 bases to trimming and J lost 10 bases; unmatched junction nucleotides: 15. CDR1 is MNHEY and CDR2 is SVGAGI in the germline V gene. This CDR3 is built from 15 residues. DNA of the CDR3: TGTGCCAGCAGGAGATCCCAGGGGGGAAATGTCCCCCAGCATTTT. As protein: CASRRSQGGNVPQHF.

The gene calls are TRBV2 and TRBJ1-2; D possibly corresponds to TRBD1 (5 bases). This CDR3 is built from 13 residues. The V and J ends lost 6 bases and 4 bases respectively, with 12 bases between them. CDR1 is SNHLY, CDR2 FYNNEI, per germline. CDR3: CASSSPDTYGYTF. Here the CDR3 DNA reads TGTGCCAGCAGCTCCCCGGACACCTATGGCTACACCTTC.

CDR3 DNA sequence: TGTGCCTGGAGTGTAGGGCTTGCCAGGGGAGGCTACACCTTC. This translates into CAWSVGLARGGYTF. The chain links TRBV30 to TRBJ1-2; D is possibly TRBD1 (6 bases). The V end was cut by 0 bases, the J end by 8 bases, with 16 bases between. The CDR3 consists of 14 residues. Germline loops: CDR1 GTSNPN, CDR2 SVGIG (reference sequence).

The CDR3 region is CASSTGGHGEQFF. The CDR3 nucleotides read TGTGCCAGCAGTACTGGAGGTCACGGTGAGCAGTTCTTC. This rearrangement joins TRBV12-3 or TRBV12-4 to TRBJ2-1, with TRBD2 as a possible D gene (5 bases). The CDR3 totals 13 residues. Trimming stripped 5 bases from V and 9 bases from J, with 14 bases between.

The J gene is TRBJ2-3, the V gene TRBV11-2; TRBD2 agrees at 9 bases. Trimming removed 6 bases from V and 6 bases from J; junction bases left unmatched: 7. The length of the CDR3 is 14 residues. CDR1 and CDR2 from the germline V gene are SGHAT and FQNNGV. CDR3 sequence (DNA): TGTGCCAGCAGTCCGGGACTAGCAACCGATACGCAGTATTTT. Its protein product is CASSPGLATDTQYF.

This rearrangement joins TRBV5-1 to TRBJ1-6; TRBD1 might be the D (6 bases). Trimming took 4 bases from V and 6 from J, leaving 20 bases between them. Germline V CDR1 and CDR2: SGHRS, YFSETQ. There are 17 residues in the CDR3. CDR3 DNA sequence: TGCGCCAGCAGCCCAACAAGTCCCGGGACAACTAATTCACCCCTCCACTTT. Protein sequence: CASSPTSPGTTNSPLHF.

The V gene is TRBV5-1, the J gene TRBJ1-1; 9 positions agree with TRBD1. Germline CDR1 and CDR2: SGHRS and YFSETQ. The CDR3 extends over 16 amino acids. Unmatched junction bases numbered 13, after V lost 7 bases and J lost 3 bases. CDR3 DNA sequence: TGCGCCAGCCGAACACAGGGGGCGGTGGAGGACACTGAAGCTTTCTTT. It translates to CASRTQGAVEDTEAFF. Based on the CDR3 plus reference TRBV5-1 and TRBJ1-1, the full variable domain is KAGVTQTPRYLIKTRGQQVTLSCSPISGHRSVSWYQQTPGQGLQFLFEYFSETQRNKGNFPGRFSGRQFSNSRSEMNVSTLELGDSALYLCASRTQGAVEDTEAFFGQGTRLTVV.

V is TRBV18 and J is TRBJ2-2; 9 positions agree with TRBD2. The trim removed 3 bases at V and 8 bases at J, leaving 10 bases unmatched. This CDR3 has 16 residues. Germline values: CDR1 KGHSH, CDR2 LQKENI. The CDR3 sequence: CASSPGQREVPGELFF. CDR3 bases: TGTGCCAGCTCACCTGGCCAGCGGGAGGTTCCGGGGGAGCTGTTTTTT.

The chain has TRBV30 and TRBJ2-7; D perhaps matches TRBD1 (7 bases). The germline V gene encodes CDR1 GTSNPN and CDR2 SVGIG (reference sequence). V was clipped by 3 bases and J by 5 bases, with 14 bases between them. The CDR3 runs 13 residues. CDR3 bases: TGTGCCTGGAGCGGGGGACAGATTAACGAGCAGTACTTC. Amino acid sequence: CAWSGGQINEQYF.

The chain carries TRBV11-1 and TRBJ1-2; 9 nucleotides agree with TRBD1. Germline CDR1 reads SGHAT; CDR2 reads FQDESV (reference sequence). This CDR3 is built from 15 residues. With V trimmed by 2 bases and J by 3 bases, 4 bases remained unmatched. The CDR3 DNA follows: TGTGCCAGCAGCTTAAAACAGGGGGCCGACTATGGCTACACCTTC. Encoded protein: CASSLKQGADYGYTF.

The chain has TRBV28 and TRBJ2-1; 9 bases align to TRBD1. Germline values: CDR1 MDHEN, CDR2 SYDVKM. J was trimmed by 4 bases and V by 2 bases; bases with no gene match: 9. The CDR3 runs 17 residues. CDR3 sequence: CASSLRGYRGLYNEQFF. CDR3 sequence (DNA): TGTGCCAGCAGTTTAAGGGGGTACAGGGGGCTTTACAATGAGCAGTTCTTC.

This rearrangement joins TRBV6-2 or TRBV6-3 to TRBJ2-3, with 7 nucleotides matching TRBD2. The V segment lost 2 bases and the J segment 2 bases; nucleotides outside the gene matches: 4. This CDR3 comprises 15 residues. The V gene's germline CDR1 is MNHEY and CDR2 SVGEGT. The CDR3 nucleotides are TGTGCCAGCAGTTACGGGACTATGCTCACAGATACGCAGTATTTT. Its protein product is CASSYGTMLTDTQYF.

This chain connects TRBV3-1 (or the pseudogene TRBV3-2) to TRBJ2-2; D gene ambiguous. Germline CDR1 is LGHDT and CDR2 is YNNKEL (reference sequence). Trimming stripped 0 bases from V and 2 bases from J, with 4 bases between. The CDR3 has 14 residues. The CDR3 DNA sequence: TGTGCCAGCAGCCAAGAGACTAACACCGGGGAGCTGTTTTTT. As protein: CASSQETNTGELFF.

The rearrangement links TRBV28 to TRBJ1-4; possible D gene TRBD1, 6 bases. V lost 5 bases, J lost 8 bases, and 12 bases lay in between. The germline V gene has CDR1 MDHEN and CDR2 SYDVKM. The length of the CDR3 is 13 residues. In DNA form, the CDR3 reads TGTGCCAGCAGTCACAGGGCCGGCGAAAAACTGTTTTTT. This codes for CASSHRAGEKLFF. The variable domain in full, completed from reference TRBV28 and TRBJ1-4, reads DVKVTQSSRYLVKRTGEKVFLECVQDMDHENMFWYRQDPGLGLRLIYFSYDVKMKEKGDIPEGYSVSREKKERFSLILESASTNQTSMYLCASSHRAGEKLFFGSGTQLSVL.

This clone appeared a few times. Other DNA sequences in the sample encode the same CDR3. The CDR3, as DNA: TGTGCCAGCAGTGAATATCGTGATCAGCCCCAGCATTTT. It translates to CASSEYRDQPQHF. The chain couples TRBV2 to TRBJ1-5, with D hard to call. CDR1 and CDR2 from the germline V gene are SNHLY and FYNNEI. The CDR3 loop spans 13 amino acids. Trimming stripped 2 bases from V and 5 bases from J, with 7 bases between.

V gene TRBV7-9 combines with J gene TRBJ2-3, with 11 bases that match TRBD2. The CDR3 covers 15 residues. Germline assignment: CDR1 SEHNR and CDR2 FQNEAQ (reference sequence). The V segment lost 5 bases and the J segment 4 bases; nucleotides outside the gene matches: 5. The CDR3 region has the DNA TGTGCCAGCAGCAGAAATAGCGGGGGGGCAGATACGCAGTATTTT. This translates into CASSRNSGGADTQYF.

The J gene is TRBJ1-3, the V gene TRBV14, with unresolved D. In germline, CDR1 is SGHDN, CDR2 FVKESK. This CDR3 is 13 amino acids long. The ends were cut back, 11 bases at V and 4 bases at J, with 15 bases in the middle. The CDR3 here is CAVGGLTGNTIYF. CDR3 bases: TGTGCCGTCGGAGGTCTTACCGGAAACACCATATATTTT.

V usage is TRBV14 and J usage is TRBJ2-3, with D perhaps TRBD2 (5 bases). V lost 2 bases, J lost 5 bases, and 8 bases lay in between. In germline, CDR1 is SGHDN, CDR2 FVKESK. The CDR3 totals 13 residues. This CDR3 is CASSQFGEDTQYF. The CDR3 DNA sequence: TGTGCCAGCAGCCAATTCGGGGAAGATACGCAGTATTTT. The full variable domain, in which reference TRBV14 and TRBJ2-3 provide the parts outside the CDR3, is EAGVTQFPSHSVIEKGQTVTLRCDPISGHDNLYWYRRVMGKEIKFLLHFVKESKQDESGMPNNRFLAERTGGTYSTLKVQPAELEDSGVYFCASSQFGEDTQYFGPGTRLTVL.

This chain joins TRBV7-2 and TRBJ2-1; 9 nucleotides align to TRBD1. This CDR3 is 15 amino acids long. J was trimmed by 2 bases and V by 5 bases; bases with no gene match: 4. In germline, CDR1 is SGHTA, CDR2 FQGNSA. The CDR3 region has the DNA TGTGCCAGCAGCCAAGACAGGGGGGCCTACAATGAGCAGTTCTTC. It is translated as CASSQDRGAYNEQFF.

This chain joins TRBV24-1 and TRBJ1-5, with no clear D. Germline V gives CDR1 KGHDR, CDR2 SFDVKD. The V gene lost 8 bases and the J gene lost 0 bases, with 13 bases spanning the gap. The CDR3 spans 15 residues. CDR3 in amino acids: CATTAVDYSNQPQHF. CDR3 nucleotides: TGTGCCACCACGGCAGTGGACTATAGCAATCAGCCCCAGCATTTT.

The V gene is TRBV30, the J gene TRBJ2-3, with D perhaps matching TRBD2 (6 bases). This CDR3 spans 15 amino acids. Germline V gives CDR1 GTSNPN, CDR2 SVGIG (reference sequence). V lost 1 base and J lost 1, with 12 bases in between. The CDR3 DNA reads TGTGCCTGGAGTGCTGAGCGGGCACGCACAGATACGCAGTATTTT. It codes for CAWSAERARTDTQYF.

The gene calls are TRBV11-3 and TRBJ2-2; 12 bases match TRBD2. Per the germline V gene, CDR1 is SGHNT and CDR2 is YENEEA. The CDR3 has 16 amino acids. Losses at the gene ends were 4 bases for V and 3 bases for J; bases not matched to a gene: 3. Here the CDR3 reads CASSSGTSGYTGELFF. CDR3 in DNA: TGTGCCAGCAGCTCGGGGACTAGCGGGTACACCGGGGAGCTGTTTTTT. The variable domain in full, completed from reference TRBV11-3 and TRBJ2-2, reads EAGVVQSPRYKIIEKKQPVAFWCNPISGHNTLYWYLQNLGQGPELLIRYENEEAVDDSQLPKDRFSAERLKGVDSTLKIQPAELGDSAVYLCASSSGTSGYTGELFFGEGSRLTVL.

CDR3 in amino acids: CASSIRQGGYEQYF. The CDR3 DNA sequence: TGTGCCAGCAGCATCCGACAGGGGGGCTACGAGCAGTACTTC. The chain couples TRBV21-1 to TRBJ2-7; the table's TRBD1 call for D was not verified on the DNA. TRBV21-1 is assigned pseudogene status. This CDR3 region has 14 residues.